These T cell receptor beta chains were read from a single sample in a study of breast tumors, draining lymph nodes, adjacent tissues. TCRdb reprocessed the multiplex PCR reads via MiXCR and lists one record per CDR3 protein. Seen here are roughly 86,000 distinct CDR3 sequences, under 25% observed once, and the top ten hold 2% to 2.5%. Input material: axillary lymph node tissue. All receptors come from a female donor with breast cancer. Some clones in this sample may be carry-over from other donors' samples. Both conserved end residues are part of each CDR3. The order of the fields is D gene, V gene, clone size, J gene, CDR3 protein, CDR3 DNA. A D gene is named only where the DNA matches it firmly. Clone sizes are given selectively: once, few, many, or a class where the clone is expanded.

d_call: TRBD1; v_call: TRBV7-9; clone_size: many; j_call: TRBJ1-5; cdr3_aa: CASSLGGGGSNQPQHF; cdr3_nt: TGTGCCAGCAGCTTAGGAGGGGGCGGGAGCAATCAGCCCCAGCATTTT
d_call: TRBD2; v_call: TRBV20-1; clone_size: many; j_call: TRBJ2-7; cdr3_aa: CSARDGTSGPRGF; cdr3_nt: TGCAGTGCTAGAGATGGCACTAGCGGGCCCAGAGGCTTC
d_call: NA; v_call: TRBV19; clone_size: many; j_call: TRBJ2-1; cdr3_aa: CASSPRGLGADSYNEQFF; cdr3_nt: TGTGCCAGTAGTCCCCGAGGGTTAGGAGCCGACTCCTACAATGAGCAGTTCTTC
d_call: TRBD2; v_call: TRBV20-1; clone_size: many; j_call: TRBJ2-3; cdr3_aa: CSAGRDPTDTQYF; cdr3_nt: TGCAGTGCAGGGAGGGATCCCACAGATACGCAGTATTTT
d_call: NA; v_call: TRBV20-1; clone_size: many; j_call: TRBJ2-7; cdr3_aa: CSASTGSYEQYF; cdr3_nt: TGCAGTGCGAGCACAGGGTCCTACGAGCAGTACTTC
d_call: NA; v_call: TRBV28; clone_size: NA; j_call: TRBJ1-2; cdr3_aa: CASSGGSGYGYTF; cdr3_nt: TGTGCCAGCAGTGGGGGGTCCGGCTATGGCTACACCTTC
d_call: TRBD1; v_call: TRBV9; clone_size: many; j_call: TRBJ1-2; cdr3_aa: CASSLDRGGYTF; cdr3_nt: TGTGCCAGCAGCTTGGACAGGGGCGGCTACACCTTC
d_call: TRBD2; v_call: TRBV20-1; clone_size: many; j_call: TRBJ2-7; cdr3_aa: CSASDRDYSYEQYF; cdr3_nt: TGCAGTGCTAGTGACCGGGACTACTCCTACGAGCAGTACTTC
d_call: NA; v_call: TRBV5-1; clone_size: many; j_call: TRBJ2-3; cdr3_aa: CASSEASGTDTQYF; cdr3_nt: TGCGCCAGCAGTGAGGCTAGCGGCACAGATACGCAGTATTTT
d_call: NA; v_call: TRBV4-1; clone_size: many; j_call: TRBJ2-3; cdr3_aa: CASSQDAGQRTDTQYF; cdr3_nt: TGCGCCAGCAGCCAAGATGCAGGCCAACGGACAGATACGCAGTATTTT
d_call: NA; v_call: TRBV19; clone_size: many; j_call: TRBJ1-6; cdr3_aa: CASSIAGFKSSYNSPLHF; cdr3_nt: TGTGCCAGTAGTATAGCCGGTTTCAAGAGCTCCTATAATTCACCCCTCCACTTT
d_call: NA; v_call: TRBV3-1; clone_size: few; j_call: TRBJ1-2; cdr3_aa: CASSPGRAGYGYTF; cdr3_nt: TGTGCCAGCAGCCCGGGGAGGGCGGGCTATGGCTACACCTTC
d_call: NA; v_call: TRBV6-6; clone_size: many; j_call: TRBJ2-5; cdr3_aa: CASSYLFGHGETQYF; cdr3_nt: TGTGCCAGCAGTTACCTTTTCGGGCACGGAGAGACCCAGTACTTC
d_call: NA; v_call: TRBV6-5; clone_size: many; j_call: TRBJ1-5; cdr3_aa: CASSYAGGRQPQHF; cdr3_nt: TGTGCCAGCAGTTACGCGGGGGGCCGGCAGCCCCAGCATTTT
d_call: NA; v_call: TRBV20-1; clone_size: many; j_call: TRBJ2-7; cdr3_aa: CSAIVQSHVRYEQYF; cdr3_nt: TGCAGTGCTATTGTCCAAAGCCACGTCCGTTACGAGCAGTACTTC
d_call: NA; v_call: TRBV20-1; clone_size: many; j_call: TRBJ2-1; cdr3_aa: CSARERHEQFF; cdr3_nt: TGCAGTGCTAGGGAGCGGCATGAGCAGTTCTTC
d_call: NA; v_call: TRBV20-1; clone_size: many; j_call: TRBJ2-3; cdr3_aa: CSARDRVAGTDTQYF; cdr3_nt: TGCAGTGCTAGAGATAGAGTAGCGGGCACAGATACGCAGTATTTT
d_call: NA; v_call: TRBV6-5; clone_size: many; j_call: TRBJ2-7; cdr3_aa: CASSKNSESSEQYF; cdr3_nt: TGTGCCAGCAGTAAGAACTCCGAGTCGAGCGAGCAGTACTTC
d_call: NA; v_call: TRBV7-2; clone_size: many; j_call: TRBJ2-1; cdr3_aa: CASSLSAQGGNEQFF; cdr3_nt: TGTGCCAGCAGCTTATCGGCCCAGGGGGGCAATGAGCAGTTCTTC
d_call: NA; v_call: TRBV19; clone_size: many; j_call: TRBJ1-5; cdr3_aa: CASSGGWGTQGGNQPQHF; cdr3_nt: TGTGCCAGTAGTGGTGGATGGGGGACCCAAGGGGGCAATCAGCCCCAGCATTTT
d_call: TRBD1; v_call: TRBV5-8; clone_size: many; j_call: TRBJ2-7; cdr3_aa: CASSLGQGMAYEQYF; cdr3_nt: TGTGCCAGCAGCCTGGGACAGGGGATGGCCTACGAGCAGTACTTC
d_call: NA; v_call: TRBV5-1; clone_size: many; j_call: TRBJ2-7; cdr3_aa: CASSLIERAGYEQYF; cdr3_nt: TGCGCCAGCAGCTTGATAGAGAGGGCCGGCTACGAGCAGTACTTC
d_call: TRBD1; v_call: TRBV6-5; clone_size: NA; j_call: TRBJ2-7; cdr3_aa: CASSYSTGQISEQCF; cdr3_nt: TGTGCCAGCAGTTATTCTACGGGACAGATCAGCGAGCAGTGCTTC
d_call: NA; v_call: TRBV7-9; clone_size: many; j_call: TRBJ2-3; cdr3_aa: CASSPRTSYADTQYF; cdr3_nt: TGTGCCAGCAGCCCCCGAACTAGTTACGCCGATACGCAGTATTTT
d_call: TRBD2; v_call: TRBV11-3; clone_size: many; j_call: TRBJ2-5; cdr3_aa: CASRLGLLAGETQYF; cdr3_nt: TGTGCCAGCAGGTTAGGCCTTCTAGCGGGAGAGACCCAGTACTTC
d_call: NA; v_call: TRBV19; clone_size: many; j_call: TRBJ1-3; cdr3_aa: CASFRGHTIYF; cdr3_nt: TGTGCCAGCTTCAGGGGTCACACCATATATTTT
d_call: NA; v_call: TRBV12-3/TRBV12-4; clone_size: many; j_call: TRBJ2-7; cdr3_aa: CASTGGTSEQYF; cdr3_nt: TGTGCCAGCACCGGCGGGACCTCGGAGCAGTACTTC
d_call: NA; v_call: TRBV6-4; clone_size: many; j_call: TRBJ2-5; cdr3_aa: CASSGGPPGTQYF; cdr3_nt: TGTGCCAGCAGTGGAGGGCCACCGGGGACCCAGTACTTC
d_call: TRBD2; v_call: TRBV7-6; clone_size: many; j_call: TRBJ2-3; cdr3_aa: CASSLGELAGGIADTQYF; cdr3_nt: TGTGCCAGCAGCTTAGGCGAACTAGCGGGAGGGATTGCAGATACGCAGTATTTT
d_call: TRBD2; v_call: TRBV28; clone_size: NA; j_call: TRBJ2-7; cdr3_aa: CASSERLAGVGYEQYF; cdr3_nt: TGTGCCAGCAGTGAGAGGCTAGCGGGAGTAGGGTATGAGCAGTACTTC
d_call: TRBD2; v_call: TRBV29-1; clone_size: many; j_call: TRBJ2-7; cdr3_aa: CSVAGGGSYEQYF; cdr3_nt: TGCAGCGTTGCTGGGGGGGGCTCCTACGAGCAGTACTTC
d_call: NA; v_call: TRBV30; clone_size: few; j_call: TRBJ1-5; cdr3_aa: CAWSVGGQLNQPQHF; cdr3_nt: TGTGCCTGGAGTGTAGGGGGGCAGCTCAATCAGCCCCAGCATTTT
d_call: NA; v_call: TRBV6-5; clone_size: few; j_call: TRBJ2-6; cdr3_aa: CASSYRRFKSSGANVLTF; cdr3_nt: TGTGCCAGCAGTTATCGACGGTTCAAGAGCTCTGGGGCCAACGTCCTGACTTTC
d_call: NA; v_call: TRBV25-1; clone_size: many; j_call: TRBJ2-3; cdr3_aa: CASSEWMGTDTQYF; cdr3_nt: TGTGCCAGCAGTGAATGGATGGGGACAGATACGCAGTATTTT
d_call: NA; v_call: TRBV9; clone_size: many; j_call: TRBJ2-1; cdr3_aa: CASSVGQSAYNEQFF; cdr3_nt: TGTGCCAGCAGCGTAGGACAATCCGCCTACAATGAGCAGTTCTTC
d_call: TRBD1; v_call: TRBV19; clone_size: many; j_call: TRBJ1-6; cdr3_aa: CASKGSTGANSPLHF; cdr3_nt: TGTGCCAGTAAAGGATCTACAGGGGCAAATTCACCCCTCCACTTT
d_call: NA; v_call: TRBV4-3; clone_size: many; j_call: TRBJ1-2; cdr3_aa: CASSQAEGSGGYTF; cdr3_nt: TGCGCCAGCAGCCAAGCAGAGGGTTCGGGCGGCTACACCTTC
d_call: NA; v_call: TRBV5-1; clone_size: NA; j_call: TRBJ2-3; cdr3_aa: CASSGGTEWTDTQYF; cdr3_nt: TGCGCCAGCAGCGGCGGGACAGAGTGGACAGATACGCAGTATTTT
d_call: TRBD1; v_call: TRBV14; clone_size: NA; j_call: TRBJ2-7; cdr3_aa: CASSHQGDRSYEQYF; cdr3_nt: TGTGCCAGCAGCCACCAGGGGGACAGGAGCTACGAGCAGTACTTC
d_call: NA; v_call: TRBV6-1; clone_size: many; j_call: TRBJ1-6; cdr3_aa: CASSEERATIPSPLHF; cdr3_nt: TGTGCCAGCAGTGAAGAAAGGGCGACCATTCCCTCACCCCTCCACTTT
d_call: NA; v_call: TRBV7-3; clone_size: many; j_call: TRBJ2-1; cdr3_aa: CASSTPGAGEQFF; cdr3_nt: TGTGCCAGCAGCACCCCCGGGGCGGGTGAGCAGTTCTTC
d_call: TRBD1; v_call: TRBV27; clone_size: NA; j_call: TRBJ2-7; cdr3_aa: CASSAGGIYEQYF; cdr3_nt: TGTGCCAGCAGTGCAGGGGGCATCTACGAGCAGTACTTC
d_call: NA; v_call: TRBV18; clone_size: NA; j_call: TRBJ2-7; cdr3_aa: CASSPPGSMSYEQYF; cdr3_nt: TGTGCCAGCTCACCACCCGGCTCCATGTCCTACGAGCAGTACTTC
d_call: TRBD1; v_call: TRBV7-2; clone_size: NA; j_call: TRBJ2-4; cdr3_aa: CASSRNVGQGAYIQYF; cdr3_nt: TGTGCCAGCAGCCGAAATGTGGGACAGGGGGCGTACATTCAGTACTTC
d_call: NA; v_call: TRBV5-4; clone_size: once; j_call: TRBJ1-5; cdr3_aa: CASSLGGRGSNQRQHF; cdr3_nt: TGTGCCAGCAGCTTGGGCGGGAGAGGGAGCAATCAGCGCCAGCATTTT